Each of the 25 T cell receptor beta chains below was sequenced from the same sample in a study of blood T cell repertoires in COVID-19. The repertoire was sequenced with immunoSEQ multiplex PCR; TCRdb's copy has only in-frame clones and lacks some. The sample includes 45,000 or so clones, approximately 80% of them seen just once. Sequences were obtained from peripheral blood. Every receptor here comes from a man between 65 and 85 years old with acute or convalescent COVID-19.

The chain employs TRBV5-8 and TRBJ2-5; TRBD1 matches 7 bases. V lost 0 bases to trimming and J lost 1 base; unmatched junction nucleotides: 6. Germline CDR1 reads SGHTS; CDR2 reads YDEGEE. The CDR3 has 16 residues. The CDR3 sequence: CASSLGWTGTQETQYF. CDR3 nucleotides: TGTGCCAGCAGCTTGGGATGGACAGGAACCCAAGAGACCCAGTACTTC.

V and J are TRBV19 and TRBJ2-2; the match to TRBD1 covers 8 bases. Germline CDR1 reads LNHDA; CDR2 reads SQIVND (reference sequence). The CDR3 is 16 residues long. Losses at the gene ends were 8 bases for V and 1 base for J; bases not matched to a gene: 9. The CDR3 DNA sequence: TGTGCCAGTTCCTTTGGGGGGACAGGGAACACCGGGGAGCTGTTTTTT. Residues: CASSFGGTGNTGELFF.

The gene calls are TRBV28 and TRBJ1-5; TRBD1 matches at 9 bases. Per the germline V gene, CDR1 is MDHEN and CDR2 is SYDVKM. The trim removed 7 bases at V and 7 bases at J, leaving 14 bases unmatched. The CDR3 covers 16 residues. The chain's CDR3 is CASTPLGTGRGQPQHF. DNA for the CDR3: TGTGCCAGCACCCCACTAGGGACAGGGCGGGGGCAGCCCCAGCATTTT.

The gene calls are TRBV7-9 and TRBJ1-1; TRBD1 aligns across 7 bases. The CDR3 is 15 amino acids. Germline values: CDR1 SEHNR, CDR2 FQNEAQ (reference sequence). The J segment lost 4 bases and the V segment lost 4 bases, leaving 9 bases of the junction unmatched. CDR3 protein: CASSSYRGISTEAFF. The CDR3 DNA follows: TGTGCCAGCAGCTCTTACAGGGGTATTAGCACTGAAGCTTTCTTT.

The rearrangement uses TRBV11-2 and TRBJ2-1; D not certain. The CDR3 is 13 amino acids. The V end was cut by 1 base, the J end by 5 bases, with 6 bases between. CDR1 is SGHAT and CDR2 is FQNNGV in the germline V gene. CDR3 in DNA: TGTGCCAGCAGCTTAGTCCGGGACAATGAGCAGTTCTTC. Encoded protein: CASSLVRDNEQFF.

V gene TRBV15 combines with J gene TRBJ2-7, with D perhaps matching TRBD2 (6 bases). CDR1 is LNHNV, CDR2 YYDKDF, per germline (reference sequence). This CDR3 has 18 amino acids. Trimming took off 1 base at V and 3 bases at J, with 22 bases between the two ends. The CDR3 here is CATSRVETGRGYNYEQYF. CDR3 nucleotides: TGTGCCACCAGCAGAGTTGAAACGGGGCGGGGCTACAACTACGAGCAGTACTTC.

The rearrangement joins TRBV6-5 to TRBJ1-2; unclear D gene. V was pared by 6 bases and J by 4 bases, with 15 bases between. Germline CDR1 MNHEY, CDR2 SVGAGI. The CDR3 is 14 amino acids. The CDR3 region is CASSADKVGYGYTF. CDR3 in DNA: TGTGCCAGCAGCGCTGACAAAGTTGGCTATGGCTACACCTTC.

The chain joins TRBV28 to TRBJ1-1; 7 bases line up with TRBD1. Trimming took 6 bases from V and 4 from J; bases not matched to a gene: 8. Germline V gene data show CDR1 as MDHEN and CDR2 as SYDVKM. This CDR3 spans 14 amino acids. CDR3 nucleotide sequence: TGTGCCAGCAGGGGTACAGGGGCGTTCACTGAAGCTTTCTTT. This translates into CASRGTGAFTEAFF.

The V and J genes are TRBV7-3 and TRBJ2-1, with TRBD2 as a possible D gene (5 bases). Germline V gives CDR1 SGHTA, CDR2 FQGTGA. CDR3 length: 14 amino acids. Trimming took 5 bases from V and 8 from J, leaving 16 bases between them. CDR3 DNA: TGTGCCAGCAGCCCAAATCTTGAGGGCGATGAGCAGTTCTTC. It specifies CASSPNLEGDEQFF.

This clone was seen only a few times. The chain employs TRBV7-2 and TRBJ1-3; D is ambiguous. The V gene lost 1 base and the J gene lost 0 bases, with 7 bases spanning the gap. The CDR3 has 15 residues. Germline lookup yields CDR1 SGHTA and CDR2 FQGNSA. The CDR3 DNA sequence: TGTGCCAGCAGCTTAGTACAGACCTCTGGAAACACCATATATTTT. Residues: CASSLVQTSGNTIYF. Full variable domain (rest looked up from reference TRBV7-2 and TRBJ1-3): GAGVSQSPSNKVTEKGKDVELRCDPISGHTALYWYRQSLGQGLEFLIYFQGNSAPDKSGLPSDRFSAERTGGSVSTLTIQRTQQEDSAVYLCASSLVQTSGNTIYFGEGSWLTVV.

CDR3 bases: TGTGCCAGCAGTGAGTTAAGGGGTTCACCCCTCCACTTT. Protein product: CASSELRGSPLHF. The chain is built from TRBV6-1 and TRBJ1-6, with a possible D match to TRBD1 (5 bases). The germline V gene has CDR1 MNHNS and CDR2 SASEGT. V was clipped by 3 bases and J by 9 bases, with 9 bases between them. The CDR3 sequence is 13 residues long.

This chain connects TRBV12-3 or TRBV12-4 to TRBJ1-5; maybe TRBD1 (5 bases). Trimming removed 6 bases at V and 6 bases at J, with 12 bases between. The CDR3 runs 13 residues. CDR3 DNA: TGTGCCAGCAGCCAGGGTAAGGGTCAGCCCCAGCATTTT. Translated: CASSQGKGQPQHF.

This sequence joins TRBV18 and TRBJ2-3; 7 nucleotides align to TRBD2. V shed 8 bases, J shed 2 bases, and the junction held 13 bases outside the gene matches. The CDR3 consists of 16 residues. CDR1 is KGHSH, CDR2 LQKENI, per germline. DNA for the CDR3: TGTGCCAGCACTGAACAGCGGGGTGCATTCACAGATACGCAGTATTTT. Translated, it gives CASTEQRGAFTDTQYF.

The V call is TRBV5-1, the J call TRBJ2-1; perhaps TRBD1 as D (6 bases). V was clipped by 2 bases and J by 8 bases, with 17 bases between them. Germline values: CDR1 SGHRS, CDR2 YFSETQ. The CDR3 has 15 amino acids. CDR3 DNA sequence: TGCGCCAGCAGCTTTGTAACAGGGAGACGAGATGAGCAGTTCTTC. This codes for CASSFVTGRRDEQFF.

The chain joins TRBV11-2 to TRBJ2-1; 9 bases agree with TRBD1. Trimming took 2 bases from V and 5 from J; bases not matched to a gene: 10. Germline V CDR1 and CDR2: SGHAT, FQNNGV. CDR3 size: 17 residues. The CDR3 coding sequence is TGTGCCAGCAGCTTATATAGGCGGACAGGGGAGCACAATGAGCAGTTCTTC. Its protein product is CASSLYRRTGEHNEQFF.

The V and J genes are TRBV5-1 and TRBJ1-3; the D gene is possibly TRBD1 (5 bases). Trimming removed 4 bases at V and 8 bases at J, with 16 bases between. Germline V gene data show CDR1 as SGHRS and CDR2 as YFSETQ. The CDR3 sequence is 14 residues long. For the CDR3, the DNA is TGCGCCAGCAGCATAAGGGGAGGGAGTGACACCATATATTTT. Protein product: CASSIRGGSDTIYF.

The chain uses TRBV3-1 (or the pseudogene TRBV3-2) and TRBJ1-1; 9 bases agree with TRBD1. The CDR3 sequence is 15 residues long. Trimming removed 4 bases from V and 1 base from J; junction bases left unmatched: 4. The germline CDR1 and CDR2 sequences are LGHDT and YNNKEL (reference sequence). CDR3 nucleotides: TGTGCCAGCAGCCCTATGGACAGGGGGAACACTGAAGCTTTCTTT. Translating it yields CASSPMDRGNTEAFF.

This clone has a handful of counts. The chain has TRBV4-2 and TRBJ2-7; 7 nucleotides align to TRBD2. This CDR3 region has 15 residues. In germline, CDR1 is LGHNA, CDR2 YNFKEQ. V was pared by 1 base and J by 0 bases, with 3 bases of the junction left unmatched. CDR3: CASSQGLAVSYEQYF. For the CDR3, the DNA is TGTGCCAGCAGCCAAGGACTAGCAGTCTCCTACGAGCAGTACTTC.

The rearrangement links TRBV15 to TRBJ1-5, with 8 bases matching TRBD1. The V segment lost 0 bases and the J segment 5 bases; nucleotides outside the gene matches: 27. From germline, CDR1 is LNHNV and CDR2 YYDKDF (reference sequence). This CDR3 contains 23 residues. The CDR3 loop reads CATSRDPLFGEDRDYTPHQPQHF. The CDR3 region has the DNA TGTGCCACCAGCAGAGATCCCTTATTCGGGGAGGACAGGGACTATACTCCACATCAGCCCCAGCATTTT.

This clone was found once. This sequence joins TRBV19 and TRBJ2-7; D is ambiguous. V was clipped by 2 bases and J by 6 bases, with 14 bases between them. Germline V lookup: CDR1 LNHDA, CDR2 SQIVND (reference sequence). The length of the CDR3 is 14 residues. CDR3 DNA sequence: TGTGCCAGTAGTATATACAACAGATACGCCGAGCAGTACTTC. This gives the protein CASSIYNRYAEQYF.

This chain links TRBV30 with TRBJ2-4, with a tentative D call TRBD2 (6 bases). This CDR3 is built from 17 residues. The V end was cut by 5 bases, the J end by 8 bases, with 28 bases between. Germline values: CDR1 GTSNPN, CDR2 SVGIG (reference sequence). The CDR3: CAWGGRLGSLGNDIQYF. The DNA of the CDR3 is TGTGCCTGGGGGGGGAGGTTAGGATCTCTCGGTAATGACATTCAGTACTTC.

The chain uses TRBV19 and TRBJ1-1; no clear D. CDR1 is LNHDA, CDR2 SQIVND, per germline (reference sequence). Trimming took 6 bases from V and 2 from J, leaving 10 bases between them. The CDR3 has 13 residues. The CDR3: CASSERRNTEAFF. The CDR3, as DNA: TGTGCCAGTAGCGAGAGGAGAAACACTGAAGCTTTCTTT.

The gene calls are TRBV10-3 and TRBJ2-3; perhaps TRBD1 as D (6 bases). Germline assignment: CDR1 ENHRY and CDR2 SYGVKD. The CDR3 is made up of 14 amino acids. Between the trimmed V and J ends, which lost 10 bases and 4 bases, there was a span of 18 bases. The CDR3 here is CATRLQGGADTQYF. The DNA of the CDR3 is TGTGCCACCCGTTTACAGGGTGGCGCAGATACGCAGTATTTT.

The rearrangement links TRBV6-1 to TRBJ1-6, with D perhaps TRBD1 (5 bases). The ends were cut back, 2 bases at V and 7 bases at J, with 9 bases in the middle. The CDR3 totals 14 residues. CDR1 is MNHNS and CDR2 is SASEGT in the germline V gene. The CDR3 spells CASSEQGRNSPLHF. The CDR3 DNA is TGTGCCAGCAGTGAACAGGGTAGGAATTCACCCCTCCACTTT.

This clone occurred once. The CDR3 DNA reads TGTGCCAGCAGCTCTCCAGCGGGGGGCCACTACGAGCAGTACTTC. Its translation: CASSSPAGGHYEQYF. V usage is TRBV7-2 and J usage is TRBJ2-7; 9 nucleotides agree with TRBD2. Germline V lookup: CDR1 SGHTA, CDR2 FQGNSA. V shed 4 bases and J 3 bases; nucleotides not matched to a gene: 7. The CDR3 has 15 residues.